A selection of T cell receptor beta chains follows, all from one sample in a study of OX40 agonist ivuxolimab in advanced cancers. Here immunoSEQ multiplex PCR was the method, and the copy in TCRdb shows in-frame clones only, minus some. The sample has roughly 99,000 clones; 75% to 95% are singletons. This material consisted of CD4+ or CD8+ T cells sorted from blood, taken in a trial of the OX40 agonist ivuxolimab. These TCRs come from an adult with an advanced solid tumor such as melanoma, head and neck, liver or kidney cancer. CDR3s leave out the opening cysteine and the closing phenylalanine or tryptophan. Each record gives: J gene, V gene, CDR3 protein.

>TRBJ2-7|TRBV7-1
ASSLASFPPVNEQY
>TRBJ2-1|TRBV7-9
ASSLGTLAGVDEQF
>TRBJ1-4|TRBV19
ASSIGQSNEKLF
>TRBJ2-7|TRBV2
ASKALASGEQY
>TRBJ2-5|TRBV9
ASDRTGQETQY
>TRBJ1-4|TRBV7-6
ASSFGGWDEKLF
>TRBJ1-1|TRBV7-2
ASSLVLGGVTEAF
>TRBJ2-7|TRBV5-1
ASSLIPPKLAAYEQY
>TRBJ1-5|TRBV5-5
ASSGTGAGGNQPQH
>TRBJ2-3|TRBV5-1
ASSGGQATDTTQY
>TRBJ2-1|TRBV7-2
ASSLGQGAAEQF
>TRBJ1-1|TRBV25-1
ASRKQGAGSTEAF
>TRBJ2-3|TRBV6-4
ASSGPGGDTQY
>TRBJ1-4|TRBV5-5
ASSFQGTLRSEKLF
>TRBJ1-1|TRBV28
ASSLRGKDTEAF
>TRBJ1-1|TRBV29-1
SVEGVGGFSTEAF
>TRBJ2-7|TRBV7-8
ASSLGSGPGRKSEQY
>TRBJ1-2|TRBV13
ASTRQVDYGYT
>TRBJ2-1|TRBV7-9
ASSLAGTSGRFYNEQF
>TRBJ1-1|TRBV5-1
ASSLRVNTEAF
>TRBJ2-7|TRBV10-3
AISPTRTGSSYEQY
>TRBJ2-5|TRBV7-3
ASSSGDGQETQY
>TRBJ2-3|TRBV6-5
ASSYSGLPTDTQY
>TRBJ2-3|TRBV9
ASSVTSGSDTQY
>TRBJ2-7|TRBV9
ASSFGTSGSYEQY
>TRBJ2-7|TRBV7-9
ASSTWVWGEQY
>TRBJ2-2|TRBV25-1
ASSESVSSGELF
>TRBJ1-1|TRBV7-2
ASSLEVIGWNTEAF
>TRBJ1-1|TRBV4-2
ASSRPSGGVGNTEAF
>-|TRBV6-5
ASSYDVRGYNEQY
>TRBJ2-7|TRBV7-2
ASSPYGQGAVYEQC
>TRBJ2-1|TRBV27
ASSHYPGTSGRSNEQF
>TRBJ2-7|TRBV16
ASSQPALPGKQY
>TRBJ1-3|TRBV7-6
ASSLGLSGNTIY
>TRBJ2-3|TRBV7-3
ASSPHGADTQY
>TRBJ2-7|TRBV18
ASSPRLQDSSYEQY
>TRBJ2-7|TRBV7-3
ASSLMGAQGANEQY
>TRBJ1-2|TRBV7-9
ASSLPGHYGYT
>TRBJ1-4|TRBV5-5
ASTTPTGVNEKLF
>TRBJ2-2|TRBV5-1
ASSLSRQGPNTGELF
>TRBJ1-2|TRBV10-1
ASSESVAGDHYGYT
>TRBJ2-7|TRBV27
ASSLSALAGGLYEQY
>TRBJ2-1|TRBV5-6
ASSLVSGYNEQF
>TRBJ2-3|TRBV7-9
ASSLARASDTQY
>TRBJ2-7|TRBV4-2
ASSQEGTNLKEQY
>TRBJ1-2|TRBV10-3
AISESAGHSYGYT
>TRBJ2-1|TRBV7-9
ASSLGLADEQF
>TRBJ2-5|TRBV30
AWSGGQGKTQY
>TRBJ1-4|TRBV7-6
ASSPMGQGKLGEKLF
>TRBJ1-6|TRBV19
ASTKTGEPLH
>TRBJ2-7|TRBV4-1
ASSQGSSPGIYEQY
>TRBJ1-1|TRBV2
ATPKGSYLNTEAF
>TRBJ1-1|TRBV7-3
ASSRTGENTEAF
>TRBJ2-5|TRBV7-7
ASLPSTGGQETQY
>TRBJ1-3|TRBV28
ASRPMGGQYLSGNTIY